These T cell receptor beta chains were read from a single sample in a study of cytomegalovirus exposure and HLA in healthy donors. Clones were sequenced by immunoSEQ multiplex PCR, and TCRdb holds only the in-frame ones, with some missing. The sample has approximately 100,000 clones; over 60% are singletons. Material: PBMCs. The receptors originated from a man in his forties in good health and CMV-seropositive. CDR3s include the opening cysteine and the closing phenylalanine or tryptophan. Each record gives: D gene, J gene, clone size, V gene, CDR3 DNA, CDR3 protein. D genes are given only for firm matches. A row's size may be missing; if present it is once, few, many or a size class.

d_call: TRBD1; j_call: TRBJ2-5; clone_size: few; v_call: TRBV7-9; cdr3_nt: TGTGCCAGCAGCCTCCCCGGACAGGGGCCCCAAGAGACCCAGTACTTC; cdr3_aa: CASSLPGQGPQETQYF
d_call: TRBD2; j_call: TRBJ2-7; clone_size: .; v_call: TRBV27; cdr3_nt: TGTGCCAGCAGTCCGGGACTAGCGACAACCGGGGACTACGAGCAGTACTTC; cdr3_aa: CASSPGLATTGDYEQYF
d_call: .; j_call: TRBJ1-2; clone_size: .; v_call: TRBV7-2; cdr3_nt: TGTGCCAGCACCGCTACCCCTGGCAGGGACTATGGCTACACCTTC; cdr3_aa: CASTATPGRDYGYTF
d_call: .; j_call: TRBJ1-2; clone_size: once; v_call: TRBV28; cdr3_nt: TGTGCCAGCAGGTTAATTAGAGCGACCCGGGACTATGGACGTGGCTACACCTTC; cdr3_aa: CASRLIRATRDYGRGYTF
d_call: .; j_call: TRBJ1-5; clone_size: once; v_call: TRBV6-1; cdr3_nt: TGTGCCAGCAGTGGAATTCAGGGACTCCTAACGTGGCAGCCCCAGCATTTT; cdr3_aa: CASSGIQGLLTWQPQHF
d_call: TRBD1; j_call: TRBJ1-1; clone_size: .; v_call: TRBV7-9; cdr3_nt: TGTGCCAGCAGTACGACAGGGGGCTACACTGAAGCTTTCTTT; cdr3_aa: CASSTTGGYTEAFF
d_call: .; j_call: TRBJ1-6; clone_size: .; v_call: TRBV7-9; cdr3_nt: TGTTCCAGCAGCTTAGTGCCGGGATCACCCCTCCACTTT; cdr3_aa: CSSSLVPGSPLHF
d_call: .; j_call: TRBJ2-7; clone_size: .; v_call: TRBV11-2; cdr3_nt: TGTGCCAGCAGCTTAGATGATTTGACGGGGGAAATCTACGAGCAGTACTTC; cdr3_aa: CASSLDDLTGEIYEQYF
d_call: TRBD2; j_call: TRBJ2-3; clone_size: .; v_call: TRBV19; cdr3_nt: TGTGCCAGTAGACCTCTAGCGGGGGGGCTTGCAGATACGCAGTATTTT; cdr3_aa: CASRPLAGGLADTQYF
d_call: TRBD1; j_call: TRBJ2-5; clone_size: .; v_call: TRBV27; cdr3_nt: TGTGCCAGCAGACTAAGACAGGGGCTACGAGAGACCCAGTACTTC; cdr3_aa: CASRLRQGLRETQYF
d_call: TRBD2; j_call: TRBJ2-3; clone_size: .; v_call: TRBV7-2; cdr3_nt: TGTGCCAGCAGCTGGGCTAGCGGGACCCGGGGCACAGATACGCAGTATTTT; cdr3_aa: CASSWASGTRGTDTQYF
d_call: TRBD1; j_call: TRBJ2-3; clone_size: .; v_call: TRBV19; cdr3_nt: TGTGCCAGTAGCAACCCCGGACAGGGGAAGGCGGATACGCAGTATTTT; cdr3_aa: CASSNPGQGKADTQYF
d_call: TRBD1; j_call: TRBJ2-5; clone_size: .; v_call: TRBV19; cdr3_nt: TGTGCCAGTAGTGACCGGGACAGGTCTGAGACCCAGTACTTC; cdr3_aa: CASSDRDRSETQYF
d_call: TRBD2; j_call: TRBJ2-7; clone_size: .; v_call: TRBV5-1; cdr3_nt: TGCGCCAGCAGCCCCACTAGCGGGTACACCTACGAGCAGTACTTC; cdr3_aa: CASSPTSGYTYEQYF
d_call: TRBD1; j_call: TRBJ1-4; clone_size: .; v_call: TRBV9; cdr3_nt: TGTGCCAGCAGCGTAGAAGACCGACAGGGCGAAAAACTGTTTTTT; cdr3_aa: CASSVEDRQGEKLFF
d_call: TRBD1; j_call: TRBJ2-5; clone_size: .; v_call: TRBV15; cdr3_nt: TGTGCCACCAGCAGAGGGGACAGGGGAAAAGAGACCCAGTACTTC; cdr3_aa: CATSRGDRGKETQYF
d_call: .; j_call: TRBJ2-3; clone_size: .; v_call: TRBV25-1; cdr3_nt: TGTGCCAGCAGTGGGACAGTCACAGATACGCAGTATTTT; cdr3_aa: CASSGTVTDTQYF
d_call: TRBD1; j_call: TRBJ2-1; clone_size: .; v_call: TRBV27; cdr3_nt: TGTGCCAGCAGTGCCACGAGGGGGCTGACCTACAATGAGCAGTTCTTC; cdr3_aa: CASSATRGLTYNEQFF
d_call: .; j_call: TRBJ2-1; clone_size: .; v_call: TRBV19; cdr3_nt: TGTGCCAGTCATAGCGTCGGGATCAATGAGCAGTTCTTC; cdr3_aa: CASHSVGINEQFF
d_call: .; j_call: TRBJ1-1; clone_size: few; v_call: TRBV7-2; cdr3_nt: TGTGCCAGCAGCCCGTCCCCTAACACTGAAGCTTTCTTT; cdr3_aa: CASSPSPNTEAFF
d_call: .; j_call: TRBJ1-2; clone_size: few; v_call: TRBV7-8; cdr3_nt: TGTGCCAGCAAGGAGGCACAGAGCTATGGCTACACCTTC; cdr3_aa: CASKEAQSYGYTF
d_call: TRBD1; j_call: TRBJ2-7; clone_size: .; v_call: TRBV29-1; cdr3_nt: TGCAGCGTTGAAACCGGGACAGCAGTTTCCTACGAGCAGTACTTC; cdr3_aa: CSVETGTAVSYEQYF
d_call: TRBD1; j_call: TRBJ2-1; clone_size: .; v_call: TRBV28; cdr3_nt: TGTGCCAGCAGGACGACAGCTGGACAGGGGGTGGTTGAGCAGTTCTTC; cdr3_aa: CASRTTAGQGVVEQFF
d_call: TRBD1; j_call: TRBJ1-4; clone_size: .; v_call: TRBV28; cdr3_nt: TGTGCCAGCAGTTTTTTCCAGGGGGCCACTAATGAAAAACTGTTTTTT; cdr3_aa: CASSFFQGATNEKLFF
d_call: .; j_call: TRBJ1-1; clone_size: .; v_call: TRBV30; cdr3_nt: TGTGCCTGGACCCCAGGGCTGAACACTGAAGCTTTCTTT; cdr3_aa: CAWTPGLNTEAFF
d_call: .; j_call: TRBJ2-5; clone_size: .; v_call: TRBV20-1; cdr3_nt: TGCAGTGCTAGCTTGGAGACCCAGTACTTC; cdr3_aa: CSASLETQYF
d_call: .; j_call: TRBJ2-2; clone_size: .; v_call: TRBV4-3; cdr3_nt: TGCGCCAGCAGCCAAGATGGCGGGGCCGGCAGGCACACCGGGGAGCTGTTTTTT; cdr3_aa: CASSQDGGAGRHTGELFF
d_call: .; j_call: TRBJ2-5; clone_size: .; v_call: TRBV5-5; cdr3_nt: TGTGCCAGCAGCTTGTACGGGGTATCGTACCAAGAGACCCAGTACTTC; cdr3_aa: CASSLYGVSYQETQYF
d_call: TRBD2; j_call: TRBJ2-1; clone_size: .; v_call: TRBV13; cdr3_nt: TGTGCCAGCGGCGTGATGGGGGGGAATGAGCAGTTCTTC; cdr3_aa: CASGVMGGNEQFF
d_call: .; j_call: TRBJ2-2; clone_size: medium-sized; v_call: TRBV6-4; cdr3_nt: TGTGCCAGCAGTGACTCAGGGGCCGGGGAGCTGTTTTTT; cdr3_aa: CASSDSGAGELFF
d_call: TRBD1; j_call: TRBJ1-1; clone_size: .; v_call: TRBV28; cdr3_nt: TGTGCCAGCAGTCCGGGACAGATGAACACTGAAGCTTTCTTT; cdr3_aa: CASSPGQMNTEAFF
d_call: TRBD2; j_call: TRBJ2-3; clone_size: few; v_call: TRBV2; cdr3_nt: TGTGCCAGCAGGGGTTTGAGCGGGGGGCAGGCGCAGTATTTT; cdr3_aa: CASRGLSGGQAQYF
d_call: TRBD1; j_call: TRBJ1-1; clone_size: .; v_call: TRBV5-8; cdr3_nt: TGTGCCAGCAGCCTACAGGGGCGGCGGGTATTT; cdr3_aa: CASSLQGRRVF
d_call: .; j_call: TRBJ1-5; clone_size: .; v_call: TRBV19; cdr3_nt: TGTGCCAGTAGTATGGGAGGGGTCGCAGCAGGTCAGCCCCAGCATTTT; cdr3_aa: CASSMGGVAAGQPQHF
d_call: .; j_call: TRBJ2-6; clone_size: few; v_call: TRBV6-4; cdr3_nt: TGTGCCACCCTCTCTCGGGCCAACGTCCTGACTTTC; cdr3_aa: CATLSRANVLTF
d_call: .; j_call: TRBJ2-1; clone_size: .; v_call: TRBV21-1; cdr3_nt: TGTGCCAGCACCCACCCCCGGACAGGGTACAATGAGCAGTTCTTC; cdr3_aa: CASTHPRTGYNEQFF
d_call: .; j_call: TRBJ2-7; clone_size: .; v_call: TRBV6-1; cdr3_nt: TGTGCCAGCACTTGGTGGGGGACACGCGACGAGCAGTACTTC; cdr3_aa: CASTWWGTRDEQYF
d_call: .; j_call: TRBJ2-2; clone_size: once; v_call: TRBV7-3; cdr3_nt: TGTGCCAGCAGCTTAGGCTCTAGCGGGGAGCTGTTTTTT; cdr3_aa: CASSLGSSGELFF
d_call: TRBD1; j_call: TRBJ1-4; clone_size: .; v_call: TRBV6-5; cdr3_nt: TGTGCCAGCAGTGCGGACAGGGGAGATGAAAAACTGTTTTTT; cdr3_aa: CASSADRGDEKLFF
d_call: .; j_call: TRBJ2-1; clone_size: .; v_call: TRBV29-1; cdr3_nt: TGCAGCGTTGAAGGACAGGAAAGATCTTACAATGAGCAGTTCTTC; cdr3_aa: CSVEGQERSYNEQFF
d_call: .; j_call: TRBJ1-1; clone_size: .; v_call: TRBV2; cdr3_nt: TGTGCCAGCAGCAGGGAAAACACTGAAGCTTTCTTT; cdr3_aa: CASSRENTEAFF
d_call: .; j_call: TRBJ2-7; clone_size: .; v_call: TRBV4-1; cdr3_nt: TGCGCCAGCAGCCAAGATGGGGGGAACGCCTACGAGCAGTACTTC; cdr3_aa: CASSQDGGNAYEQYF
d_call: .; j_call: TRBJ2-7; clone_size: .; v_call: TRBV14; cdr3_nt: TGTGCCAGCAGCCAAGGTCAGGGGGGCTACGAGCAGTACTTC; cdr3_aa: CASSQGQGGYEQYF
d_call: .; j_call: TRBJ2-3; clone_size: .; v_call: TRBV7-6; cdr3_nt: TGTGCCAGCAGCCGACTAGTTCCCACAGATACGCAGTATTTT; cdr3_aa: CASSRLVPTDTQYF
d_call: .; j_call: TRBJ2-6; clone_size: .; v_call: TRBV9; cdr3_nt: TGTGCCAGCAGCACCGGACACTTCTCTGGGGCCAACGTCCTGACTTTC; cdr3_aa: CASSTGHFSGANVLTF
d_call: TRBD2; j_call: TRBJ2-1; clone_size: few; v_call: TRBV4-1; cdr3_nt: TGCGCCAGCAGCCAAGATCATGGGACTAGCGCATGGGGGAATGAGCAGTTCTTC; cdr3_aa: CASSQDHGTSAWGNEQFF
d_call: .; j_call: TRBJ2-1; clone_size: .; v_call: TRBV27; cdr3_nt: TGTGCCAGCAGTCTACAGGGCTATGGTGAGCAGTTCTTC; cdr3_aa: CASSLQGYGEQFF
d_call: .; j_call: TRBJ2-1; clone_size: few; v_call: TRBV4-2; cdr3_nt: TGTGCCAGCAGCCAAGTTTGGTCTAGCCCGGGGGATGAGCAGTTCTTC; cdr3_aa: CASSQVWSSPGDEQFF
d_call: TRBD1; j_call: TRBJ2-5; clone_size: .; v_call: TRBV7-2; cdr3_nt: TGTGCCAGCAGCTTAGACAGGGGCACGAAGACCCAGTACTTC; cdr3_aa: CASSLDRGTKTQYF
d_call: .; j_call: TRBJ2-1; clone_size: .; v_call: TRBV11-3; cdr3_nt: TGTGCCAGCAGCCTAGGACAGTTAGGCGGGATATACAATGAGCAGTTCTTC; cdr3_aa: CASSLGQLGGIYNEQFF